The clone carrying this T cell receptor (beta chain) was seen a handful of times. Its antigen is unidentified. The trim removed 6 bases at V and 0 bases at J, leaving 4 bases unmatched. This CDR3 is 15 amino acids long. Germline lookup yields CDR1 MNHNS and CDR2 SASEGT. This sample is drawn from a study of T cell repertoires in cytomegalovirus infection. In the study overall: As its CMV epitopes, the study selected recently identified HLA-C-restricted and well-studied HLA-B-restricted targets. Public TCR beta signatures marked donors with CMV infection and the matching HLA.

TCRdb reprocessed the reads via MiXCR and lists one record per CDR3 protein. Among approximately 990,000 distinct CDR3 sequences listed, 31% were seen once. General study points: Dominant in the ex vivo response were TCR beta clonotypes restricted by HLA-C and specific for CMV.

The chain links TRBV6-1 to TRBJ1-4, with TRBD1 identical over 7 bases. The clonotype originates from a human donor in good health (CMV status not recorded). Some clones in this sample may be carry-over from other donors' samples. The sample here was cultured CD8+ T cells from PBMCs, taken from culture after CMV antigen stimulation. The CDR3 loop reads CASSRDSSTNEKLFF. The DNA for the CDR3 is TGTGCCAGCAGCCGGGACAGCTCAACTAATGAAAAACTGTTTTTT.